Listed below are T cell receptor beta chains from one sample, sequenced in a study of T cell changes during pregnancy in multiple sclerosis. Sequenced by immunoSEQ multiplex PCR; TCRdb stores in-frame clones only, minus some. This sample has some 75,000 clones, with more than 90% found just once. Sequenced here: peripheral blood, sampled in the second trimester of pregnancy. The receptors here all came from a female donor with multiple sclerosis, enrolled in a pregnancy study. The CDR3 runs from the conserved cysteine through the conserved F or W. Fields, in order: V gene, D gene, J gene, clone size, CDR3 DNA, CDR3 protein. D genes are given only for firm matches. Clone size is stated in some rows and not others, as once, few, many or a class when expanded.

TRBV19	TRBD2	TRBJ2-1	NA	TGTGCCAGTAGTATCGAGCGGGAGATTGGTGAGCAGTTCTTC	CASSIEREIGEQFF
TRBV7-9	NA	TRBJ2-7	NA	TGTGCCAGCAGCCCCCTCGGGGATGCAGTCGACGAGCAGTACTTC	CASSPLGDAVDEQYF
TRBV10-1	TRBD1	TRBJ2-7	NA	TGCGCCAGCAGCAACGGACAGGGCTATTCCTACGAGCAGTACTTC	CASSNGQGYSYEQYF
TRBV6-1	NA	TRBJ1-2	NA	TGTGCCAGTGGCCTTGGACAGCGGAACTATGGCTACACCTTC	CASGLGQRNYGYTF
TRBV4-1	NA	TRBJ1-1	NA	TGCGCCAGCAGCAAGGGACAGAACACTGAAGCTTTCTTT	CASSKGQNTEAFF
TRBV4-1	TRBD1	TRBJ2-7	once	TGCGCCAGCAGCCAAGAGTTCAGGGGGCTCGAGCAGTACTTC	CASSQEFRGLEQYF
TRBV27	TRBD1	TRBJ2-3	NA	TGTGCCAGCAGTCACCGGGACAGGGGGACAGATACGCAGTATTTT	CASSHRDRGTDTQYF
TRBV6-6	TRBD2	TRBJ2-1	NA	TGTGCCAGCAGTTACGACGGGAGGACTTACAATGAGCAGTTCTTC	CASSYDGRTYNEQFF
TRBV13	TRBD1	TRBJ2-7	NA	TGTGCCAGCAGCACAGGGGGCGGGGGCGCTTACCACGAGCAGTACTTC	CASSTGGGGAYHEQYF
TRBV9	NA	TRBJ2-1	NA	TGTGCCAGCAGCGTAGCAGGTCTGGGGAGTCGCAATGAGCAGTTCTTC	CASSVAGLGSRNEQFF
TRBV27	TRBD1	TRBJ2-7	NA	TGTGCCAGCAGTTTAGACAGGGGAGCCGAGCAGTACTTC	CASSLDRGAEQYF
TRBV7-6	NA	TRBJ1-1	few	TGTGCCAGCAGCCAAGCACCTAACACTGAAGCTTTCTTT	CASSQAPNTEAFF
TRBV6-5	TRBD1	TRBJ1-2	NA	TGTGCCAGCAGAACCGGGACAGGGATAGGCTACACCTTC	CASRTGTGIGYTF
TRBV2	NA	TRBJ1-2	NA	TGTGCCAGCAGTGAAGTCGGGAGGAGAGGAACCTACACCTTC	CASSEVGRRGTYTF
TRBV25-1	NA	TRBJ1-1	NA	TGTGCCACCGGTGGTACTGAAGCTTTCTTT	CATGGTEAFF
TRBV9	NA	TRBJ1-2	NA	TGTGCCAGCAGCGTAGTGGGGGCCCGCTTCTATGGCTACACCTTC	CASSVVGARFYGYTF
TRBV29-1	TRBD1	TRBJ2-5	NA	TGCAGCGTGTCGGGACAGCTGCAAGAGACCCAGTACTTC	CSVSGQLQETQYF
TRBV6-5	TRBD1	TRBJ1-4	NA	TGTGCCAGCAGTTACTCGGCAGGGGGGTTTGAAAAACTGTTTTTT	CASSYSAGGFEKLFF
TRBV6-1	TRBD1	TRBJ1-1	NA	TGTGCCAGCAGGTGGCTTTTGGACAGGGCTGAAGCTTTCTTT	CASRWLLDRAEAFF
TRBV28	NA	TRBJ2-3	NA	TGTGCCAGCAGTTTAAGCGCGGATACGCAGTATTTT	CASSLSADTQYF
TRBV9	TRBD1	TRBJ1-2	NA	TGTGCCAGCAGCGTAGACAGCGGACAGGGATCAAACTATGGCTACACCTTC	CASSVDSGQGSNYGYTF
TRBV2	NA	TRBJ2-7	NA	TGTGCCAGCAGTGAAGCCCCTAAGCAGTACTTC	CASSEAPKQYF
TRBV7-9	TRBD1	TRBJ2-7	NA	TGTGCCAGCAGCTTATTGTCCCCCCGGGACAGGAGATACGAGCAGTACTTC	CASSLLSPRDRRYEQYF
TRBV30	NA	TRBJ1-2	NA	TGTGCCTGGAGTGTAGTGGCAGGGAACTATGGCTACACCTTC	CAWSVVAGNYGYTF
TRBV6-1	NA	TRBJ1-1	NA	TGTGCCAGCAGTAGGACAGAGATCATGAACACTGAAGCTTTCTTT	CASSRTEIMNTEAFF
TRBV5-1	TRBD1	TRBJ2-1	NA	TGCGCCAGCAGCTTAGGGTGGACAGGGGGCAATGAGCAGTTCTTC	CASSLGWTGGNEQFF
TRBV29-1	TRBD1	TRBJ2-1	NA	TGCAGCGTTATCCGGGACAGGGGGCTAGCGGGGTACAATGAGCAGTTCTTC	CSVIRDRGLAGYNEQFF
TRBV7-2	NA	TRBJ2-1	NA	TGTGCCAGCAGCTTAGATTGGAGGCGTAGTGAGCAGTTCTTC	CASSLDWRRSEQFF
TRBV19	TRBD1	TRBJ1-2	NA	TGTGCCAGTAGTCTCCGGGACAGGGGAGGAAGAGTTAATGGCTACACCTTC	CASSLRDRGGRVNGYTF
TRBV9	NA	TRBJ2-5	NA	TGTGCCAGCAGCCTAAAGGTGAAGGACTCAAGGGAGACCCAGTACTTC	CASSLKVKDSRETQYF
TRBV27	NA	TRBJ2-7	NA	TGTGCCAGCAGGTCACGCTTTAGCGAGCAGTACTTC	CASRSRFSEQYF
TRBV29-1	TRBD2	TRBJ2-1	NA	TGCAGCGTTGGGGGGGCACTAGCGGGAGTTAGCTCCTACAATGAGCAGTTCTTC	CSVGGALAGVSSYNEQFF
TRBV7-2	TRBD2	TRBJ2-1	NA	TGTGCCAGCAGCCCCGGGGCGGGAGCTCAGGACAATGAGCAGTTCTTC	CASSPGAGAQDNEQFF
TRBV7-9	NA	TRBJ1-1	NA	TGTGCCAGCAGCACCAGGGGAATACTCACTGAAGCTTTCTTT	CASSTRGILTEAFF
TRBV4-1	NA	TRBJ2-7	NA	TGCGCCAGCAGCCAATCCAGCGGTTCCTCCTACGAGCAGTACTTC	CASSQSSGSSYEQYF
TRBV5-1	TRBD1	TRBJ2-7	NA	TGCGCCAGCAGCGGGACGGACAGGGAGGCCGAGCAGTACTTC	CASSGTDREAEQYF
TRBV7-9	TRBD1	TRBJ1-2	NA	TGTGCCAGCAGGGCAGGGGGACAGGTTGGCTACACCTTC	CASRAGGQVGYTF
TRBV2	NA	TRBJ1-2	NA	TGTGCCAGCAGCCGCCGGGACACCAACTATGGCTACACCTTC	CASSRRDTNYGYTF
TRBV5-1	TRBD1	TRBJ1-1	once	TGCGCCAGCAGCTTGGCAACAGGGGGGACTGAAGCTTTCTTT	CASSLATGGTEAFF
TRBV28	TRBD2	TRBJ2-3	NA	TGTGCCAGCAGTAGCCTAGCGGGAGCAGATACGCAGTATTTT	CASSSLAGADTQYF
TRBV5-1	NA	TRBJ2-3	NA	TGCGCCAGCAGCTTGGAGGGGCCCACAGATACGCAGTATTTT	CASSLEGPTDTQYF
TRBV18	NA	TRBJ2-5	NA	TGTGCCAGCTCACCAAGGGAAAGGGGGCAAGAGACCCAGTACTTC	CASSPRERGQETQYF
TRBV5-1	NA	TRBJ1-3	NA	TGCGCCAGCAGCTTGGGCAGGTTGGAAAACACCATATATTTT	CASSLGRLENTIYF
TRBV4-2	TRBD2	TRBJ2-7	NA	TGTGCCAGCAGCCAAGAGGGCCCGGGCGGGAGCTCATACGAGCAGTACTTC	CASSQEGPGGSSYEQYF